Listed below are T cell receptor beta chains from one sample, sequenced in a study of T cells in Graves' hyperthyroidism and ophthalmopathy. TCRdb re-called the multiplex PCR reads with MiXCR, one entry per CDR3 protein. The table records 500,000 to 650,000 distinct CDR3 sequences, about 20% of them present only once. Sequenced material: blood. These receptor sequences come from a man aged 35 to 55 with Graves' ophthalmopathy. Each CDR3 is given with its conserved first and last residue. A D gene is named only where the DNA matches it firmly. Where a row states a size, it is once, few, many or the class of an expanded clone; other rows omit it.

clone_size: many
d_call: NA
v_call: TRBV6-2/TRBV6-3
j_call: TRBJ2-7
cdr3_nt: TGTGCCAGCAGTTACCGACCTGAAAGTGTGAAACGGTCCTACGAGCAGTACTTC
cdr3_aa: CASSYRPESVKRSYEQYF

clone_size: NA
d_call: TRBD2
v_call: TRBV29-1
j_call: TRBJ2-3
cdr3_nt: TGCAGCGCAGGGACTAGCGGGAGCCATGATACGCAGTATTTT
cdr3_aa: CSAGTSGSHDTQYF

clone_size: many
d_call: NA
v_call: TRBV7-8
j_call: TRBJ2-3
cdr3_nt: TGTGCCAGCAGCACCCTCACGGGACTGCCTAGCACAGATACGCAGTATTTT
cdr3_aa: CASSTLTGLPSTDTQYF

clone_size: many
d_call: NA
v_call: TRBV7-9
j_call: TRBJ2-7
cdr3_nt: TGTGCCAGCAGCTCGGAGAGAAGGGGCTACGAGCAGTACTTC
cdr3_aa: CASSSERRGYEQYF

clone_size: NA
d_call: TRBD1
v_call: TRBV12-5
j_call: TRBJ1-1
cdr3_nt: TGTGCTAGTGGTTTGGAGGGGGCCAACACTGAAGCTTTCTTT
cdr3_aa: CASGLEGANTEAFF

clone_size: many
d_call: NA
v_call: TRBV6-1
j_call: TRBJ1-1
cdr3_nt: TGTGCCAGCAGTGCCCGGTCAGGCCAAGGGAACACTGAAGCTTTCTTT
cdr3_aa: CASSARSGQGNTEAFF

clone_size: few
d_call: NA
v_call: TRBV6-2/TRBV6-3
j_call: TRBJ2-7
cdr3_nt: TGTGCCAGCAGTTACGGACAGTTCTCCTACGAGCAGTACTTC
cdr3_aa: CASSYGQFSYEQYF

clone_size: NA
d_call: NA
v_call: TRBV7-3
j_call: TRBJ1-6
cdr3_nt: TGTGCCAGCAGTAAAGAACTGAATAATTCACCCCTCCACTTT
cdr3_aa: CASSKELNNSPLHF

clone_size: many
d_call: NA
v_call: TRBV12-3/TRBV12-4
j_call: TRBJ1-1
cdr3_nt: TGTGCCAGCAGTCTGGGCGGGTGGAGCCCTGAAGCTTTCTTT
cdr3_aa: CASSLGGWSPEAFF

clone_size: few
d_call: NA
v_call: TRBV12-5
j_call: TRBJ1-5
cdr3_nt: TGTGCTAGTGGTTTGGACAAGGGATCCGATAGCAATCAGCCCCAGCATTTT
cdr3_aa: CASGLDKGSDSNQPQHF

clone_size: many
d_call: TRBD2
v_call: TRBV27
j_call: TRBJ2-2
cdr3_nt: TGTGCCAGCAGTTTCCTTAGCGGGAGTCGGCCCGGGGAGCTGTTTTTT
cdr3_aa: CASSFLSGSRPGELFF

clone_size: NA
d_call: NA
v_call: TRBV15
j_call: TRBJ2-2
cdr3_nt: TGTGCCACCAGCAGCAGGGGGGACACCGGGGAGCTGTTTTTT
cdr3_aa: CATSSRGDTGELFF

clone_size: many
d_call: NA
v_call: TRBV7-2
j_call: TRBJ2-1
cdr3_nt: TGTGCCAGCAGCTTATCTTTGGCCAGGGAGCATGAGCAGTTCTTC
cdr3_aa: CASSLSLAREHEQFF

clone_size: many
d_call: TRBD1
v_call: TRBV20-1
j_call: TRBJ2-5
cdr3_nt: TGCAGTGCATCCCCCCCGGGACAGGGGGGCGAGACCCAGTACTTC
cdr3_aa: CSASPPGQGGETQYF

clone_size: NA
d_call: TRBD1
v_call: TRBV29-1
j_call: TRBJ2-5
cdr3_nt: TGCAGCGTTGATCCGGGACAGGGATTTTTTGTCCAAGAGACCCAGTACTTC
cdr3_aa: CSVDPGQGFFVQETQYF

clone_size: NA
d_call: TRBD2
v_call: TRBV5-1
j_call: TRBJ2-1
cdr3_nt: TGCGCCAGCAGCCGGACCCACGGGAGGGCTTACAATGAGCAGTTCTTC
cdr3_aa: CASSRTHGRAYNEQFF